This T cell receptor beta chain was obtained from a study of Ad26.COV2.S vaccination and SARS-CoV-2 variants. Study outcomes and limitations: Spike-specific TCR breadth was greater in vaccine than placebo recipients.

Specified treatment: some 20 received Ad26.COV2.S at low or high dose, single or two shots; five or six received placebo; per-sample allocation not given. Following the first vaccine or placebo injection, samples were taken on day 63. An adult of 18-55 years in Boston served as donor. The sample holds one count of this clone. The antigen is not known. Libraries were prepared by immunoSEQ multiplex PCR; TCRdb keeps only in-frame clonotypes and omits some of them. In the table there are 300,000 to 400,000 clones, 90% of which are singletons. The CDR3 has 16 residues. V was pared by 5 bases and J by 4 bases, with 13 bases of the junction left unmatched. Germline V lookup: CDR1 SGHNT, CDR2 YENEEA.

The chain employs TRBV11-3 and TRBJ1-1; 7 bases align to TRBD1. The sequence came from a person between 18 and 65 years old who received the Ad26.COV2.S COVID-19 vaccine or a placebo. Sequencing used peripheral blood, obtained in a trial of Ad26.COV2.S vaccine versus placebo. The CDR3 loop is CASSPISQGGGTEAFF. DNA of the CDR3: TGTGCCAGCAGCCCTATAAGCCAGGGGGGAGGCACTGAAGCTTTCTTT.